This note documents a single T cell receptor beta chain sequence. Its antigen remains unidentified. The data derive from a study of shared clonotypes between healthy human individuals. Study-level results: Larger estimated richness was generally recorded for naive subsets relative to memory subsets.

The material for each subset, its genomic DNA, was split evenly across several immunoSEQ plates. Original analysis: Without quality scores, immunoSEQ junctional reads could not be filtered like full-length reads. Profiling relied on immunoSEQ multiplex PCR, and the TCRdb table lists in-frame clones only, not all of them. V, J and clone size are those of that table, while D and trimming were read from the DNA. The data show over a million clones, 75% to 80% seen once. The CDR3 loop spans 12 amino acids. CDR1 is SGHNT and CDR2 is YYREEE in the germline V gene (reference sequence). V gave up 2 bases and J gave up 6 bases; unmatched junction bases: 2. A CD45RA-negative memory subset and a CD45RA+ naive subset were separated from the CD4+ cells.

The TCR was taken from a man in his late teens or twenties in good health. Some clones in this sample may be carry-over from other donors' samples. The specimen sequenced was memory CD4+ T cells from PBMCs. Subset in this sample: CD45RA-negative fraction. V usage is TRBV5-4 and J usage is TRBJ2-7, with 7 nucleotides matching TRBD1. CDR3 nucleotide sequence: TGTGCCAGCAGCTTTTCAGGGGGCGAGCAGTACTTC. This sequence encodes CASSFSGGEQYF.